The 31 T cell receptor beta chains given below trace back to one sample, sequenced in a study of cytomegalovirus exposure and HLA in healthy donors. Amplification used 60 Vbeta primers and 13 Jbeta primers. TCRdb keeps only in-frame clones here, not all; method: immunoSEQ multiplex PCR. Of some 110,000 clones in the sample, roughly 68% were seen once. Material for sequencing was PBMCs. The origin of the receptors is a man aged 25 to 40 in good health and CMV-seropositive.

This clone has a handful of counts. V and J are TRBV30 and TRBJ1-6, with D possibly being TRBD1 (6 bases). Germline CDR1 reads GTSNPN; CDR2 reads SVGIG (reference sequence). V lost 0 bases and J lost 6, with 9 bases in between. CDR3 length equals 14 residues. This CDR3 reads CAWSVQGTNSPLHF. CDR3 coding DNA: TGTGCCTGGAGTGTACAGGGTACTAATTCACCCCTCCACTTT. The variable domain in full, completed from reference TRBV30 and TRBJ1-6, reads SQTIHQWPATLVQPVGSPLSLECTVEGTSNPNLYWYRQAAGRGLQLLFYSVGIGQISSEVPQNLSASRPQDRQFILSSKKLLLSDSGFYLCAWSVQGTNSPLHFGNGTRLTVT.

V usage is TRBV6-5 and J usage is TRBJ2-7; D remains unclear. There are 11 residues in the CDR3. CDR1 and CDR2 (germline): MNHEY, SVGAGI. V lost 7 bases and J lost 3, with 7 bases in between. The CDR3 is CASTVGYEQYF. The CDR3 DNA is TGTGCCAGCACCGTCGGCTACGAGCAGTACTTC.

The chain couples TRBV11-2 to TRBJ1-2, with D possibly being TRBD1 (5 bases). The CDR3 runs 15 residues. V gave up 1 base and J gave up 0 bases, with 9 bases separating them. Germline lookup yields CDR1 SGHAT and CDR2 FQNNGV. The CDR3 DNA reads TGTGCCAGCAGCTTAGTGGACACCACTAACTATGGCTACACCTTC. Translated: CASSLVDTTNYGYTF.

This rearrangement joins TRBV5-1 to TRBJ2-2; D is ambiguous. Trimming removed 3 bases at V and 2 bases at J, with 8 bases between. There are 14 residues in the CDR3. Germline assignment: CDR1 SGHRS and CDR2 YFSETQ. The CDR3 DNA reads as TGCGCCAGCAGCTCTACTTCCAACACCGGGGAGCTGTTTTTT. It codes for CASSSTSNTGELFF.

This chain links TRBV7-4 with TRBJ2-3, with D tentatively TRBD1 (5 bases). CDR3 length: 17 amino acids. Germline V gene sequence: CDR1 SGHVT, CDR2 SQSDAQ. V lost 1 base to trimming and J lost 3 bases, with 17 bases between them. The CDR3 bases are TGTGCCAGCAGCTTAGGAACAGGTAAAGGTTGTACAGATACGCAGTATTTT. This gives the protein CASSLGTGKGCTDTQYF. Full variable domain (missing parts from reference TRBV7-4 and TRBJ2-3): GAGVSQSPRYKVAKRGRDVALRCDSISGHVTLYWYRQTLGQGSEVLTYSQSDAQRDKSGRPSGRFSAERPERSVSTLKIQRTEQGDSAVYLCASSLGTGKGCTDTQYFGPGTRLTVL.

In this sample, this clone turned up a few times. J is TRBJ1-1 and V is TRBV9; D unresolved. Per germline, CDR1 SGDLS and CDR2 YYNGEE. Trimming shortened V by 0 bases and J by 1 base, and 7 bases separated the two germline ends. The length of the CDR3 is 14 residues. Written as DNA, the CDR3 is TGTGCCAGCAGCGTAGCGGGTCCGAACACTGAAGCTTTCTTT. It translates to CASSVAGPNTEAFF.

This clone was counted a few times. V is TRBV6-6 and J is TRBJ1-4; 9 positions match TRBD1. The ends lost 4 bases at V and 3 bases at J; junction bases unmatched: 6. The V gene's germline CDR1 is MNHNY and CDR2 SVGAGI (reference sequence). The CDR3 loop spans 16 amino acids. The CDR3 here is CASSLQGASANEKLFF. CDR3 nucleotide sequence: TGTGCCAGCAGTTTACAGGGGGCGTCGGCTAATGAAAAACTGTTTTTT.

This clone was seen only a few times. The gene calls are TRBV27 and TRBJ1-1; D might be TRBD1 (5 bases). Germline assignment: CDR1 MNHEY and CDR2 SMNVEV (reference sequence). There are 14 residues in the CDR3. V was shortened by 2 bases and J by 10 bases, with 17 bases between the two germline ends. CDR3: CASSLGAGDSGAFF. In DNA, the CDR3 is TGTGCCAGCAGTTTAGGGGCAGGTGATTCGGGAGCTTTCTTT.

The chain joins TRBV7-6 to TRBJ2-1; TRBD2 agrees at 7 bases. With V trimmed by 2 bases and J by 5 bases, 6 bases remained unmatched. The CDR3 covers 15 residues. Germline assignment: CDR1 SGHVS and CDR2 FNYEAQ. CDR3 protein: CASSLRTTSHNEQFF. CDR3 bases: TGTGCCAGCAGCTTAAGGACGACTAGCCACAATGAGCAGTTCTTC.

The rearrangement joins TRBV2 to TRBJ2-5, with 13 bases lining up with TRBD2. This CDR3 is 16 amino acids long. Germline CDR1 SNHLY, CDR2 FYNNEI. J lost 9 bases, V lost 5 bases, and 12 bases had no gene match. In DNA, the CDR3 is TGTGCCAGCAGTTCCCAACTAGCGGGGGGGCCGGAAGCCCAGTACTTC. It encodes CASSSQLAGGPEAQYF. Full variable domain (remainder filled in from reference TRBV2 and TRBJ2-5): EPEVTQTPSHQVTQMGQEVILRCVPISNHLYFYWYRQILGQKVEFLVSFYNNEISEKSEIFDDQFSVERPDGSNFTLKIRSTKLEDSAMYFCASSSQLAGGPEAQYFGPGTRLLVL.

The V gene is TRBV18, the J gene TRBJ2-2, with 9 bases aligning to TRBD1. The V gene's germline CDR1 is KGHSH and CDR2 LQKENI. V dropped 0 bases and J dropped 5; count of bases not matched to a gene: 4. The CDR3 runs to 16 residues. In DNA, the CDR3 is TGTGCCAGCTCACCACCACAGGGGGCCCTTACCGGGGAGCTGTTTTTT. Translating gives CASSPPQGALTGELFF.

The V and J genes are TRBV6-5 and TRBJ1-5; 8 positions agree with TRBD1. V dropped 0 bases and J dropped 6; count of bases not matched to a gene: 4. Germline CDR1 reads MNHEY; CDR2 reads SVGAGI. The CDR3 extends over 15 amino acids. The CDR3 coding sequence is TGTGCCAGCAGTTACTCGACAGGGGCCGGTCAGCCCCAGCATTTT. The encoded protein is CASSYSTGAGQPQHF.

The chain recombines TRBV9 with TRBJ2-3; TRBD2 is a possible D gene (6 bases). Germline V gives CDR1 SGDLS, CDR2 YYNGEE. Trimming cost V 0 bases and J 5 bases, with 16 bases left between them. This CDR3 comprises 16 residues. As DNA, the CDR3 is TGTGCCAGCAGCGTAGATTCGGGAGCGACGGGAGATACGCAGTATTTT. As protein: CASSVDSGATGDTQYF.

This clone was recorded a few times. The CDR3, as DNA: TGTGCAAGTCGCTCCACGCAGGGTGGGGACTATGGCTACACCTTC. Translation: CASRSTQGGDYGYTF. The chain combines TRBV12-2 with TRBJ1-2; TRBD1 reflects the table's D call only, with no check against the DNA. TRBV12-2 corresponds to a pseudogene. The CDR3 is 15 amino acids.

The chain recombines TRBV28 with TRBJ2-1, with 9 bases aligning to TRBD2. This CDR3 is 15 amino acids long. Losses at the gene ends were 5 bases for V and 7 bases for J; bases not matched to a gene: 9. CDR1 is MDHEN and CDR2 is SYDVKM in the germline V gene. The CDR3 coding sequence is TGTGCCAGCAGTCCTCTTAGCGGGAGAGGAAATGAGCAGTTCTTC. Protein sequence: CASSPLSGRGNEQFF.

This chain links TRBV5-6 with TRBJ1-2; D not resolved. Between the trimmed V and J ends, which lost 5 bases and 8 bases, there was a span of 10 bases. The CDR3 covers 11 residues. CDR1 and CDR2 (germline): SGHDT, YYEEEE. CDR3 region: CASRLGEGYTF. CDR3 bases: TGTGCCAGCAGGCTGGGAGAAGGCTACACCTTC. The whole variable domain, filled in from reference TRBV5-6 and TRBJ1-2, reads DAGVTQSPTHLIKTRGQQVTLRCSPKSGHDTVSWYQQALGQGPQFIFQYYEEEERQRGNFPDRFSGHQFPNYSSELNVNALLLGDSALYLCASRLGEGYTFGSGTRLTVV.

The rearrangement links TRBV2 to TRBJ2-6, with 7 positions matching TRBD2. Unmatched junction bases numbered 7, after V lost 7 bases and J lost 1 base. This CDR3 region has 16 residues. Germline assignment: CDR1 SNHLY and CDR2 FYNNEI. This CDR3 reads CASTLAGGSGANVLTF. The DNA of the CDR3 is TGTGCCAGCACCCTCGCCGGGGGGTCTGGGGCCAACGTCCTGACTTTC.

CDR3 amino acids: CASSPLALAGVGTDTQYF. CDR3 nucleotides: TGTGCCAGCAGCCCATTGGCACTAGCGGGAGTGGGGACAGATACGCAGTATTTT. The V gene is TRBV7-6, the J gene TRBJ2-3, with 11 positions matching TRBD2. CDR3 length: 18 amino acids. Trimming took 5 bases from V and 3 from J; bases not matched to a gene: 13. Germline-derived CDR1 and CDR2 are SGHVS and FNYEAQ.

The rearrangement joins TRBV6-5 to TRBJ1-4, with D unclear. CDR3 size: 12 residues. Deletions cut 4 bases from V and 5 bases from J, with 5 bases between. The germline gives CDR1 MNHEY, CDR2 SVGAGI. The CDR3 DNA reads TGTGCCAGCAGTTCGGTAAATGAAAAACTGTTTTTT. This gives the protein CASSSVNEKLFF.

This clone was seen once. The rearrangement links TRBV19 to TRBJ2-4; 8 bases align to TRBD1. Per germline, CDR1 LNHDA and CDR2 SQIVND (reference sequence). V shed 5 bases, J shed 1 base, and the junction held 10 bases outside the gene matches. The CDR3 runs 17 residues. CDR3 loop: CASSPEQGGVAKNIQYF. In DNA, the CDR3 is TGTGCCAGTAGTCCCGAACAGGGGGGAGTTGCCAAAAACATTCAGTACTTC.

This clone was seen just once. CDR3 sequence (DNA): TGTGCCAGCAGTGGGACAGGGGGTATTTACTACAATGAGCAGTTCTTC. Translation: CASSGTGGIYYNEQFF. The rearrangement uses TRBV2 and TRBJ2-1; the match to TRBD1 covers 10 bases. The CDR3 totals 16 residues. J was trimmed by 3 bases and V by 4 bases; bases with no gene match: 6. The germline V gene has CDR1 SNHLY and CDR2 FYNNEI.

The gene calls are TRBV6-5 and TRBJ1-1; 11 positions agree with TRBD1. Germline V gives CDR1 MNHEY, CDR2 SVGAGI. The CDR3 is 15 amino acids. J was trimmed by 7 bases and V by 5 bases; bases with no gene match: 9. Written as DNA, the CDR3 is TGTGCCAGCAGTAGGACAGGGGGCGGAAGGGGTGAAGCTTTCTTT. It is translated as CASSRTGGGRGEAFF.

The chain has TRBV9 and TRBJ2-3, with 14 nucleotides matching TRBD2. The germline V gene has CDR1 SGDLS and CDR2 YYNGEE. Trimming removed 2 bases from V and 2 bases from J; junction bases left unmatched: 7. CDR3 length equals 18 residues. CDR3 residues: CASSVGLAGVGPTDTQYF. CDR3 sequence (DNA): TGTGCCAGCAGCGTGGGACTAGCGGGAGTCGGGCCCACAGATACGCAGTATTTT.

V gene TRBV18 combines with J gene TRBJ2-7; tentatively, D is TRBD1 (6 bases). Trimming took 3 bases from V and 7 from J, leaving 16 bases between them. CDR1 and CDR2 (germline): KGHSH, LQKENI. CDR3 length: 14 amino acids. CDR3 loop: CASSPRDTSGEQYF. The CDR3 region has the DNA TGTGCCAGCTCACCGAGGGACACCTCGGGGGAGCAGTACTTC.

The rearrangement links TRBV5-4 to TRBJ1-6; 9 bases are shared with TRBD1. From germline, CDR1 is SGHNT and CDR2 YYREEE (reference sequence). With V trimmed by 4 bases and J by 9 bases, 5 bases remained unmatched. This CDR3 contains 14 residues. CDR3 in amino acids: CASSLGQGSSPLHF. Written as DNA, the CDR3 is TGTGCCAGCAGCCTAGGACAGGGGAGTTCACCCCTCCACTTT.

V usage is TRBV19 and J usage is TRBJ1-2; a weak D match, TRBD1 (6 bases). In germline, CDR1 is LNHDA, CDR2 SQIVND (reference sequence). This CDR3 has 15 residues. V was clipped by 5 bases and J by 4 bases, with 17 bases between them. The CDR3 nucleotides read TGTGCCAGTAGTCCGACGACAGGTTTGGGCTATGGCTACACCTTC. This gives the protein CASSPTTGLGYGYTF.

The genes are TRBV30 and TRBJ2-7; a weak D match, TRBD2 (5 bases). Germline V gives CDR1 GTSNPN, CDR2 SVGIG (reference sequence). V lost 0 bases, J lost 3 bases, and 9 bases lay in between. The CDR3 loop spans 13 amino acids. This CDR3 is CAWSVLRDYEQYF. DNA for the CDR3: TGTGCCTGGAGTGTACTCCGGGACTACGAGCAGTACTTC.

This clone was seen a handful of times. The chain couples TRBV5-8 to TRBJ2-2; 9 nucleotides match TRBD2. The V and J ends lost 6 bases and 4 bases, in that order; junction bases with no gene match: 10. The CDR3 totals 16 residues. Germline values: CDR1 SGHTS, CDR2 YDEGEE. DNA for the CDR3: TGTGCCAGCACCTCAGCCCAGCGGGGGGTCACCGGGGAGCTGTTTTTT. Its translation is CASTSAQRGVTGELFF. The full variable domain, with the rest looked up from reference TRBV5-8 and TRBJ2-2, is EAGVTQSPTHLIKTRGQQATLRCSPISGHTSVYWYQQALGLGLQFLLWYDEGEERNRGNFPPRFSGRQFPNYSSELNVNALELEDSALYLCASTSAQRGVTGELFFGEGSRLTVL.

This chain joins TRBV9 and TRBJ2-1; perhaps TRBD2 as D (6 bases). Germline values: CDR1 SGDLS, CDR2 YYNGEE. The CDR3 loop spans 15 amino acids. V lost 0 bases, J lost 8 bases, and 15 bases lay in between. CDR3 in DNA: TGTGCCAGCAGCGTAGGGGGACTCCCAAACGATGAGCAGTTCTTC. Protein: CASSVGGLPNDEQFF.

In nucleotides, the CDR3 is TGTGCCAGCAGTAAACGGGGGGGCGACTACAATGAGCAGTTCTTC. Protein product: CASSKRGGDYNEQFF. The rearrangement links TRBV2 to TRBJ2-1, with 8 bases that match TRBD2. This CDR3 spans 15 amino acids. Trimming at V came to 5 bases and at J to 3 bases, leaving 6 bases not matched to a gene. Germline-derived CDR1 and CDR2 are SNHLY and FYNNEI.

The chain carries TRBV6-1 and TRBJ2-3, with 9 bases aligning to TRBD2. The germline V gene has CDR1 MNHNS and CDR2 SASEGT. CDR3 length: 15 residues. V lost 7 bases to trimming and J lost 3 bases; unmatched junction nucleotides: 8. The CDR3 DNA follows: TGTGCCAGCACCTTTGGGACTAGCAGGACAGATACGCAGTATTTT. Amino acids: CASTFGTSRTDTQYF.